The 10 T cell receptor beta chains in this list originate from one sample, sequenced in a study of molecular identifiers for immune sequencing clone quantification. TCRdb fed the PCR reads into MiXCR, producing one record per CDR3 protein. The data show over 600,000 distinct CDR3 sequences, 20% seen once. The sequencing sample was made of naive CD8+ T cells from blood, with Jurkat cell RNA spiked in. This sample's subset: FACS-sorted CD8+CD4-CCR7+CD45RA+ naive T cells. The source of these receptors is a human donor in good health. Some libraries in this study had Jurkat cell RNA spiked in.

Many counts were recorded for this clonotype. This chain joins TRBV30 and TRBJ2-7; D not resolved. CDR1 and CDR2 from the germline V gene are GTSNPN and SVGIG (reference sequence). Trimming shortened V by 5 bases and J by 6 bases, and 14 bases separated the two germline ends. The CDR3 is 12 residues long. The CDR3: CAWGNSFLEQYF. Written as DNA, the CDR3 is TGTGCCTGGGGCAATAGCTTCCTCGAGCAGTACTTC.

This clonotype showed up many times. This chain uses TRBV2 with TRBJ1-1; 12 nucleotides line up with TRBD1. The CDR3 contains 16 residues. CDR1 and CDR2 (germline): SNHLY, FYNNEI. Trimming took 6 bases from V and 7 from J; bases not matched to a gene: 12. CDR3 sequence reads: CASSGLPGQGAHEAFF. CDR3 DNA: TGTGCCAGCAGCGGGTTACCGGGACAGGGGGCCCATGAAGCTTTCTTT.

This clonotype was counted a few times. J is TRBJ1-2 and V is TRBV28; no definite D call. CDR1 and CDR2 (germline): MDHEN, SYDVKM. V was shortened by 2 bases and J by 4 bases, with 17 bases between the two germline ends. This CDR3 is built from 16 residues. CDR3 sequence (DNA): TGTGCCAGCAGTTTAGGACCTTGGGCGAGCAGCTATGGCTACACCTTC. This gives the protein CASSLGPWASSYGYTF.

Comments on this clonotype: This clone may be a read error of a much larger clone one base away. The chain couples TRBV20-1 to TRBJ2-5, with TRBD2 matching 13 bases. With the DNA end fitting TRBJ2-7 better, the J assignment may be wrong. CDR1 and CDR2 from the germline V gene are DFQATT and SNEGSKA (reference sequence). This CDR3 is 16 amino acids long. The CDR3 reads CSARIPTSGGAYEQYF. The CDR3 DNA sequence: TGCAGTGCTAGAATACCTACTAGCGGGGGGGCCTACGAGCAGTACTTC.

The chain employs TRBV30 and TRBJ2-7; D remains unclear. The CDR3 has 13 amino acids. V was pared by 0 bases and J by 2 bases, with 8 bases between. Germline V gene data show CDR1 as GTSNPN and CDR2 as SVGIG (reference sequence). The CDR3 here is CAWSVEVPYEQYF. The CDR3 bases are TGTGCCTGGAGTGTTGAGGTCCCCTACGAGCAGTACTTC. The variable domain in full, with the rest retrieved from reference TRBV30 and TRBJ2-7, is SQTIHQWPATLVQPVGSPLSLECTVEGTSNPNLYWYRQAAGRGLQLLFYSVGIGQISSEVPQNLSASRPQDRQFILSSKKLLLSDSGFYLCAWSVEVPYEQYFGPGTRLTVT.

Comments on this clonotype: Germline is not matched at one junction end, which may reflect a read error. The V and J genes are TRBV11-2 and TRBJ2-1; D perhaps matches TRBD2 (6 bases). The CDR3 has 16 amino acids. CDR1 and CDR2 (germline): SGHAT, FQNNGV. Here the CDR3 DNA reads TGTGCCGGCAGCTTAGTGGGGGGAGGCTCCTACAATGAGCAGTTCTTC. Translation: CAGSLVGGGSYNEQFF.

This clonotype was observed at least ten times. V gene TRBV3-1 combines with J gene TRBJ2-7; tentatively, D is TRBD2 (5 bases). This CDR3 is 15 amino acids long. Germline V gene data show CDR1 as LGHDT and CDR2 as YNNKEL (reference sequence). V lost 0 bases and J lost 4, with 13 bases in between. This CDR3 reads CASSQDWRAGYEQYF. CDR3 coding DNA: TGTGCCAGCAGCCAAGATTGGCGGGCCGGATACGAGCAGTACTTC.

This clonotype was picked up many times. The chain combines TRBV29-1 with TRBJ1-1; D unclear. CDR1 SQVTM and CDR2 ANQGSEA come from the germline V gene. Deletions cut 3 bases from V and 7 bases from J, with 15 bases between. CDR3 length: 13 amino acids. CDR3 coding DNA: TGCAGCGTTGATAGCCGGTCGGGTGATGAAGCTTTCTTT. Protein: CSVDSRSGDEAFF. The variable domain in full, with the rest retrieved from reference TRBV29-1 and TRBJ1-1, is SAVISQKPSRDICQRGTSLTIQCQVDSQVTMMFWYRQQPGQSLTLIATANQGSEATYESGFVIDKFPISRPNLTFSTLTVSNMSPEDSSIYLCSVDSRSGDEAFFGQGTRLTVV.

There are many counts of this clonotype. The chain joins TRBV6-6 to TRBJ2-7; D is perhaps TRBD1 (5 bases). The CDR3 runs 15 residues. V was trimmed by 2 bases and J by 0 bases, leaving 11 bases between them. Germline V gene sequence: CDR1 MNHNY, CDR2 SVGAGI (reference sequence). The CDR3 region has the DNA TGTGCCAGCAGTTACGATTTTGACAGCTCCTACGAGCAGTACTTC. It encodes CASSYDFDSSYEQYF.

This clonotype was counted ten times or more. This chain uses TRBV6-2 or TRBV6-3 with TRBJ1-5, with unresolved D. Trimming cost V 3 bases and J 5 bases, with 11 bases left between them. The CDR3 covers 14 residues. Germline V gene sequence: CDR1 MNHEY, CDR2 SVGEGT. DNA for the CDR3: TGTGCCAGCAGTTATCAATCCCCGGATCAGCCCCAGCATTTT. Encoded protein: CASSYQSPDQPQHF.